This is a list of T cell receptor beta chains from one sample in a study of CD8 T cells in Susac syndrome. TCRdb processed the immunoSEQ multiplex PCR reads anew with MiXCR; each CDR3 protein has one entry. The table records fewer than 200,000 distinct CDR3 sequences, roughly 91% of them present only once. Specimen: CD4+ T cells from PBMCs. The receptors originated from a human donor with Susac syndrome. Each CDR3 is given with its conserved first and last residue. The D gene is left open where the match is weak. Some rows mark clone size as missing; the rest say once, few, many or name a class of expanded clone.

J gene,V gene,clone size,D gene,CDR3 DNA,CDR3 protein
TRBJ1-5,TRBV2,NA,NA,TGTGCCAGCAGTTGGGATCCTGCTCAGCCCCAGCATTTT,CASSWDPAQPQHF
TRBJ2-1,TRBV27,NA,TRBD1,TGTGCCAGCAGCCAAACCCCCTTGACAGGGTCTGAGCAGTTCTTC,CASSQTPLTGSEQFF
TRBJ2-7,TRBV20-1,NA,NA,TGCAGTGCTAGGGTGGCGTCGAAAACCTACGAGCAGTACTTC,CSARVASKTYEQYF
TRBJ2-6,TRBV15,NA,NA,TGTGCCACCAGCAGAGATTTGGTGACACAGTCTGGGGCCAACGTCCTGACTTTC,CATSRDLVTQSGANVLTF
TRBJ2-3,TRBV28,once,NA,TGTGCCAGCAGTTTCCGCCTTGGTGTCGGCACAGATACGCAGTATTTT,CASSFRLGVGTDTQYF
TRBJ1-2,TRBV6-5,NA,NA,TGTGCCAGCAGTTACGACGGTGGCTACACCTTC,CASSYDGGYTF
TRBJ1-4,TRBV29-1,NA,TRBD1,TGCAGCGTTGAAGGAGGGCAGGGGGCTGAAAAACTGTTTTTT,CSVEGGQGAEKLFF
TRBJ1-5,TRBV28,NA,NA,TGTGCCAGCAGCCAACAGGGAAGGAGCAATCAGCCCCAGCATTTT,CASSQQGRSNQPQHF
TRBJ2-5,TRBV9,NA,NA,TGTGCCAGCAGCGTAGAGGCTCGCCAAGAGACCCAGTACTTC,CASSVEARQETQYF
TRBJ2-7,TRBV6-6,NA,NA,TGTGCCAGCAGTCGCTCGGCGGGAAGGTACGAGCAGTACTTC,CASSRSAGRYEQYF
TRBJ2-2,TRBV3-1,NA,NA,TGTGCCAGCAGCCACCAGGGCCTCCCGAACACCGGGGAGCTGTTTTTT,CASSHQGLPNTGELFF
TRBJ2-1,TRBV29-1,NA,TRBD1,TGCAGCGTTAACGCCAACAGGGGTTTCAATGAGCAGTTCTTC,CSVNANRGFNEQFF
TRBJ1-1,TRBV12-3/TRBV12-4,NA,NA,TGTGCCAGCAACCCGGTTGCAGGGGCGCCTGAAGCTTTCTTT,CASNPVAGAPEAFF
TRBJ1-2,TRBV10-3,NA,TRBD1,TGTGCCTCTAGGACAGGGGGTTCCAACTATGGCTACACCTTC,CASRTGGSNYGYTF
TRBJ2-6,TRBV25-1,NA,NA,TGTGCCAGCAGTGAGTCGGGGCCAGGGGCCAACGTCCTGACTTTC,CASSESGPGANVLTF
TRBJ2-7,TRBV11-2,NA,NA,TGTGCCAGCAGCTATGAGTGGATCTCCTACGAGCAGTACTTC,CASSYEWISYEQYF
TRBJ2-5,TRBV5-4,NA,NA,TGTGCCAGCAGTTCGGAGCATAGACGGGAGACCCAGTACTTC,CASSSEHRRETQYF
TRBJ2-7,TRBV20-1,NA,NA,TGCAGTGCCCTCGGGAGTCGGACAGTCGGCGAGCAGTACTTC,CSALGSRTVGEQYF
TRBJ1-5,TRBV14,NA,NA,TGTGCCAGCCTTGGAAGGGGGAGCAATCAGCCCCAGCATTTT,CASLGRGSNQPQHF
TRBJ1-6,TRBV7-3,NA,NA,TGTGCCAGCAGCGCCTCGAGGGGCGCACCCCTCCACTTT,CASSASRGAPLHF
TRBJ1-1,TRBV30,once,NA,TGTGCCTGGATGGCGTACAGGGCCCCCAGGGCCACTGAAGCTTTCTTT,CAWMAYRAPRATEAFF
TRBJ2-2,TRBV5-1,NA,NA,TGCGCCAGCAGCTTGGGGATTCACACCGGGGAGCTGTTTTTT,CASSLGIHTGELFF
TRBJ1-2,TRBV12-3/TRBV12-4,NA,NA,TGTGCCAGCAGTTTTTTAGGGATTGACTATGGCTACACCTTC,CASSFLGIDYGYTF
TRBJ2-1,TRBV20-1,NA,TRBD2,TGCAGTGTTATTAGCGGGAGACCCAATGAGCAGTTCTTC,CSVISGRPNEQFF
TRBJ2-5,TRBV5-6,NA,NA,TGTGCCAGCAGCGAGCCCCTTGGGGGTCGCGAGACCCAGTACTTC,CASSEPLGGRETQYF